What follows are 5 T cell receptor beta chains derived from one specimen sequenced in a study of CD8 T cells in ankylosing spondylitis. TCRdb fed the 5' RACE reads into MiXCR, producing one record per CDR3 protein. The sample contains under 200,000 distinct CDR3 sequences, around 10% of which appear only once. The sequenced sample was blood, either unsorted or a sorted T cell fraction (not recorded which). The receptors were gathered from a male donor with ankylosing spondylitis or in good health (not recorded which).

This clonotype was seen at least ten times. This chain uses TRBV20-1 with TRBJ2-3; no definite D call. V dropped 8 bases and J dropped 0 bases, with 15 bases sitting between them. CDR1 is DFQATT, CDR2 SNEGSKA, per germline (reference sequence). This CDR3 spans 14 amino acids. This chain's CDR3 is CSSGRGGSTDTQYF. In DNA, the CDR3 is TGCAGTTCCGGCCGTGGCGGTAGCACAGATACGCAGTATTTT.

This clonotype has ten or more counts. The rearrangement uses TRBV20-1 and TRBJ2-1; 9 nucleotides line up with TRBD2. CDR1 is DFQATT and CDR2 is SNEGSKA in the germline V gene (reference sequence). With 7 bases clipped from V and 7 bases from J, the junction kept 8 bases outside the gene matches. The CDR3 runs to 13 residues. CDR3 coding DNA: TGCAGTGAGGCGGGGGGGCTCGGGAATGAGCAGTTCTTC. The encoded protein is CSEAGGLGNEQFF.

This clonotype was seen ten or more times. Relative to the germline gene, one junction end is altered; a read error may explain this. This rearrangement joins TRBV5-1 to TRBJ2-5; D is undetermined. The CDR3 has 14 residues. Germline CDR1 SGHRS, CDR2 YFSETQ. CDR3 DNA sequence: TGCGCGAGCAGGACGGAGAATCTCCAAGAGACCCAGTACTTC. Amino acid sequence: CASRTENLQETQYF.

Ten or more counts support this clonotype. The chain recombines TRBV5-5 with TRBJ1-2; 7 bases align to TRBD1. Germline-derived CDR1 and CDR2 are SGHKS and YYEKEE (reference sequence). This CDR3 has 15 residues. V trimming: 3 bases; J trimming: 3 bases; junction bases outside the gene matches: 8. CDR3 residues: CASSSSGTEYYGYTF. For the CDR3, the DNA is TGTGCCAGCAGCTCCTCCGGGACAGAGTACTATGGCTACACCTTC. Drawing the rest from reference TRBV5-5 and TRBJ1-2, the complete variable domain is DAGVTQSPTHLIKTRGQQVTLRCSPISGHKSVSWYQQVLGQGPQFIFQYYEKEERGRGNFPDRFSARQFPNYSSELNVNALLLGDSALYLCASSSSGTEYYGYTFGSGTRLTVV.

The rearrangement links TRBV6-1 to TRBJ1-4, with 7 bases identical to TRBD1. There are 15 residues in the CDR3. The V segment lost 3 bases and the J segment 8 bases; nucleotides outside the gene matches: 9. Germline values: CDR1 MNHNS, CDR2 SASEGT. CDR3 nucleotides: TGTGCCAGCAGTGAGCAACCGGGACAGTCGGAAAAACTGTTTTTT. The encoded protein is CASSEQPGQSEKLFF.